The subject of this entry is one T cell receptor (gamma chain). This clone has more than one count but fewer than ten. The antigen it binds to is not known. No quality values exist for individual bases; no much larger clone is one base distant. The source of the sample is a study of intestinal T cells in coeliac disease (dated by TCRdb to 2019 to 2021). The study in broad terms: In the TRG cohort, coeliac patients were much younger than controls, with a mean age of 16.0 years compared with about 52 years. The TCR-delta (TRD) cohort included duodenal biopsies from 11 coeliac disease patients and 11 non-coeliac controls. A second, larger TCR-gamma (TRG) cohort comprised duodenal biopsies from 30 or so coeliac disease patients and 21 non-coeliac controls.

The germline V gene encodes CDR1 EGSNGY and CDR2 YDSYNSKV. Taken from cysteine to phenylalanine, the CDR3 has 16 residues. Solely the CDR3 DNA is kept, with 48 bases framed from the first base. V is trimmed back by 0 bases and J by 6 bases, and the junction contains 14 bases that no gene match accounts for. Genomic DNA was extracted with the QIAamp DNA FFPE tissue kit from ten 5-um FFPE scrolls per case. Fully anonymised formalin-fixed paraffin-embedded duodenal biopsies surplus to diagnostic needs were used to test TCR repertoire-based classification of coeliac disease. Library preparation used multiplex PCR. These reads were obtained on an Ion Torrent PGM. The LymphoTrack kit, which has primers carrying Illumina adapters, was used to amplify TRG repertoires from roughly 220 ng of biopsy DNA. TRG amplicons were purified with AMPure XP beads, quantified on a 2100 Bioanalyzer, and pooled equimolarly. An Ion PGM instrument was used to sequence the TRG libraries. The published analysis was carried out like this. Using FastX, any read was removed if more than 10% of its nucleotides had quality scores below the third quartile calculated per patient. IMGT/HighV-QUEST was used to align the reads, assigning V, D and J genes, identifying CDR3 regions and assessing functionality. After the sequences were translated into amino acids, every sequence predicted to be non-functional was thrown out. CDR3s were split into kmers with and without positional annotation, PCA was performed on kmer frequencies, and samples were clustered using all 1023 combinations of PCs 1-10. Leave-one-out cross-validation was used to validate the classification, with parameters re-optimised on the remaining samples in each round. Shannon diversity was calculated using the vegan R package from repeated random subsamples equal to the lowest read count. Via CATT, TCRdb reprocessed the public reads, and rows with identical DNA were then joined. In this record, the V and J calls reflect TCRdb's handling and not the investigators' own analysis. Within this sample are 700 or so gamma-chain clones, with less than 60% of them counted one time only. Jointly, the top ten make up roughly a quarter of the sample.

The investigation overall reported the following: In training, clustering based on TRD kmers put all 22 biopsies in the right class, and the reported leave-one-out accuracy was 91%. Of about 54 biopsies, about 51 (approximately 94%) were correctly classified by TRG clustering, and a leave-one-out accuracy of approximately 87% was reported. Coeliac and control groups differed significantly in age, although an age-split analysis did not yield significant classification. FFPE-derived DNA was found to be relatively degraded, and loss of a proportion of TCR sequences in each sample was likely caused by this degradation. It was not possible to tell repeated CDR3 amino acid sequences apart from PCR duplicates.

Recombination joined TRGV2 with TRGJ1 or TRGJ2. Sequenced material: a duodenal biopsy. This TCR was sampled from a human donor with celiac disease. The CDR3 sequence is CATWDGPKLGGYKKLF. The sequenced DNA is TGTGCCACCTGGGACGGGCCTAAATTGGGCGGTTATAAGAAACTCTTT.